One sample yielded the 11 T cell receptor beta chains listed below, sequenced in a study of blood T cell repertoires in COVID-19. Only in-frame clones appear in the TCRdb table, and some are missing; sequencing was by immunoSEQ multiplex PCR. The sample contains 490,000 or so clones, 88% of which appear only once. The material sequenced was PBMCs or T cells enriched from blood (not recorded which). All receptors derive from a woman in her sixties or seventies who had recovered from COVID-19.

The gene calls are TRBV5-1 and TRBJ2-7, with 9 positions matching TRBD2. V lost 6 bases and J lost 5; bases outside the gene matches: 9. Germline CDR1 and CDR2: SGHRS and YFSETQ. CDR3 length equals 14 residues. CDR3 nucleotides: TGCGCCAGCACCGACAGGACTAGCGACAACGAGCAGTACTTC. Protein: CASTDRTSDNEQYF.

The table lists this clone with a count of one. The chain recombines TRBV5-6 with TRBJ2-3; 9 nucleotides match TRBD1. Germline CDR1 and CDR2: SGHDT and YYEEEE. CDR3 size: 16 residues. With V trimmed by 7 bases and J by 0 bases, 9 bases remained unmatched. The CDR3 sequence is CASSDRGLSSTDTQYF. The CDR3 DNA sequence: TGTGCCAGCTCGGACAGGGGACTTTCTAGCACAGATACGCAGTATTTT.

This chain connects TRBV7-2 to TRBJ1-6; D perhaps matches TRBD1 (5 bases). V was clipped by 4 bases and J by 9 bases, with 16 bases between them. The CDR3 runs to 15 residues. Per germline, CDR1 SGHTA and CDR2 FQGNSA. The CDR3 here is CASSSTGQGGSPLHF. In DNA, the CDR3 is TGTGCCAGCAGCTCAACCGGGCAGGGCGGTTCACCCCTCCACTTT.

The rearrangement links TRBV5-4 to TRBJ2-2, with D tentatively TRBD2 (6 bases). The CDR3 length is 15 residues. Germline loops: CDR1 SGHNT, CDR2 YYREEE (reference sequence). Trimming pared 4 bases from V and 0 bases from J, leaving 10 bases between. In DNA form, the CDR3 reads TGTGCCAGCAGCGCGGGGAGCTCGAACACCGGGGAGCTGTTTTTT. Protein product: CASSAGSSNTGELFF. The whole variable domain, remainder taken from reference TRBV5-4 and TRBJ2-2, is ETGVTQSPTHLIKTRGQQVTLRCSSQSGHNTVSWYQQALGQGPQFIFQYYREEENGRGNFPPRFSGLQFPNYSSELNVNALELDDSALYLCASSAGSSNTGELFFGEGSRLTVL.

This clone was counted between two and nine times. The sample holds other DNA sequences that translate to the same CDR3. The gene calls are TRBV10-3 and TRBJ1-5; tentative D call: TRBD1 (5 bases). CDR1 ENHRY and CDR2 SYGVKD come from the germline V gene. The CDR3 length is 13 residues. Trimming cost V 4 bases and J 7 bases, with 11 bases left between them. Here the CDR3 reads CAISGTGGQPQHF. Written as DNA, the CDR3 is TGTGCCATCAGTGGGACGGGGGGGCAGCCCCAGCATTTT.

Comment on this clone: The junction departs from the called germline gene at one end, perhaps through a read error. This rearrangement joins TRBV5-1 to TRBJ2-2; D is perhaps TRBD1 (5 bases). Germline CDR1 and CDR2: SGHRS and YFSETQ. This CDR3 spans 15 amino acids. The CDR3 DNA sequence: TGCGCCAGCAGTCTGACAGTCGCGAACACCGAGGAGCTGTTTTTT. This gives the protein CASSLTVANTEELFF.

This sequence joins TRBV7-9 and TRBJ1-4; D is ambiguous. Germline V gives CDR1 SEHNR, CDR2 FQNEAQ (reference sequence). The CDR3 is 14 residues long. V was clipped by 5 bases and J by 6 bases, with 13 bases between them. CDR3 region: CASSQDIIHEKLFF. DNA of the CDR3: TGTGCCAGCAGCCAGGATATAATTCATGAAAAACTGTTTTTT.

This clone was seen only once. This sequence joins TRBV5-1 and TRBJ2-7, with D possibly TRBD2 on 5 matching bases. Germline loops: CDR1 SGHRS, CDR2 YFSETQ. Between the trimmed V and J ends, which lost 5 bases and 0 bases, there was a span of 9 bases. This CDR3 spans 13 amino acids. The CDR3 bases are TGCGCCAGCAGTCGGGAAAGCTCCTACGAGCAGTACTTC. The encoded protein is CASSRESSYEQYF.

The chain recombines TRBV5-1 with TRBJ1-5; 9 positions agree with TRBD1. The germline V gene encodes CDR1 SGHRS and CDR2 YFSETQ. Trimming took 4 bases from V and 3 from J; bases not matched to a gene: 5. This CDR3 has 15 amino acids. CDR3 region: CASSATGGPNQPQHF. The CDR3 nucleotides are TGCGCCAGCAGCGCAACAGGGGGCCCCAATCAGCCCCAGCATTTT.

The DNA for the CDR3 is TGTGCCAGCAGCCCCGCCTGGTACAATAGCAATCAGCCCCAGCATTTT. Translating it yields CASSPAWYNSNQPQHF. J is TRBJ1-5 and V is TRBV7-8; D gene ambiguous. Per the germline V gene, CDR1 is SGHVS and CDR2 is FQNEAQ. This CDR3 region has 16 residues. Between the trimmed V and J ends, which lost 5 bases and 0 bases, there was a span of 14 bases.

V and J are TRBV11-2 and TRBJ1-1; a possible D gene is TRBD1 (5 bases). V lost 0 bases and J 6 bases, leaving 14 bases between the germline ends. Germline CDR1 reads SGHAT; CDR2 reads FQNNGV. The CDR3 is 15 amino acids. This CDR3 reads CASSLDPGIRAEAFF. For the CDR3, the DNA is TGTGCCAGCAGCTTAGATCCAGGGATTAGGGCTGAAGCTTTCTTT.